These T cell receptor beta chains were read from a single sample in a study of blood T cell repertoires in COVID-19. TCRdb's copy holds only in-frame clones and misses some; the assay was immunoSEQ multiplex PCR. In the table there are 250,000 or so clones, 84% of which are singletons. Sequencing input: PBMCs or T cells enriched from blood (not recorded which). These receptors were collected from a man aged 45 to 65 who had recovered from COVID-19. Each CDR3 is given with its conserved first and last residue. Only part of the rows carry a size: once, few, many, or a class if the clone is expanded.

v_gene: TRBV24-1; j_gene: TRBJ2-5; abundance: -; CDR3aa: CATSGAGIGETQYF
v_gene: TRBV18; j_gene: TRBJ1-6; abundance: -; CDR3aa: CASSLSGGRLNSPLHF
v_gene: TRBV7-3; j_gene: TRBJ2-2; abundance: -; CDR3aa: CASAPGTANTGELFF
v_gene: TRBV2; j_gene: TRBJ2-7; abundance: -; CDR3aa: CASRLAGLYEQYF
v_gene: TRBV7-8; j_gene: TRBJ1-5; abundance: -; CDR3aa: CASSLIEGNQPQHF
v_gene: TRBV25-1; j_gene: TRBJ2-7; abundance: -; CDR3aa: CASGVGYEQYF
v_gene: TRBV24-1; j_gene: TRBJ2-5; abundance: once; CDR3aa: CATSDPVWGGETQYF
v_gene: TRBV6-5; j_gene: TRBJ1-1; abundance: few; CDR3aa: CASRTGGLINTEAFF
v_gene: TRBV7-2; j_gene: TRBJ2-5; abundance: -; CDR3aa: CASSLAPGHSETQYF
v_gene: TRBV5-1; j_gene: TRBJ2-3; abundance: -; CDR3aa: CASSLAEASGRASTQYF
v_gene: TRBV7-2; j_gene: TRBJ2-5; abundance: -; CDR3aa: CASSPRLGGGETQYF
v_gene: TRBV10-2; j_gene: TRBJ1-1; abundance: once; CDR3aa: CASSEIVGEFGEAFF
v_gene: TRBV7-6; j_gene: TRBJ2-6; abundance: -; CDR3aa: CASSPSMSRSPSGANVLTF
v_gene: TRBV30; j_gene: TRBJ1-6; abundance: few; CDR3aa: CAWRGSSSYNSPLHF
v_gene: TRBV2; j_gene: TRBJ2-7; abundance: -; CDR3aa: CASRVGTGKYEQYF
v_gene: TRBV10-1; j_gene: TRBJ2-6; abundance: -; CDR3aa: CASSGTGAGANVLTF
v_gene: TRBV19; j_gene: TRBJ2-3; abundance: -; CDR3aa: CASSIDRGRDTQYF
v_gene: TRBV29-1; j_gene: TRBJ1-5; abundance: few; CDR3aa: CSVGQGAGQPQHF
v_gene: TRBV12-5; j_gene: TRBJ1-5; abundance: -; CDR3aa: CASGGQGASNQPQHF
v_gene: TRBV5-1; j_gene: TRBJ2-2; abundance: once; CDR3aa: CASSLLGTQNTGELFF
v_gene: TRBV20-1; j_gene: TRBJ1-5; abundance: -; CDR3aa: CSASGEGGGPSNQPQHF
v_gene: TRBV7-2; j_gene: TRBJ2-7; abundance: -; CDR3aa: CASSLGGQREQYF
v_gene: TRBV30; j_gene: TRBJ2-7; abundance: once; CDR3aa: CAGDSSYEQYF
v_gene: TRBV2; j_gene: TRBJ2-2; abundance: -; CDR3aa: CASSPPGLAGAPGELFF
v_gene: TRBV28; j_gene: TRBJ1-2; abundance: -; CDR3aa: CASRSLGGNYGYTF
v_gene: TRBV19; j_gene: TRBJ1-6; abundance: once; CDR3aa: CASLPTGGDSPLHF
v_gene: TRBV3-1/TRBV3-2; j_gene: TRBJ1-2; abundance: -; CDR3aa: CASSPRQGRIKDYTF
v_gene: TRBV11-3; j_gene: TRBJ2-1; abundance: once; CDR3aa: CASSVGGGGSYNEQFF
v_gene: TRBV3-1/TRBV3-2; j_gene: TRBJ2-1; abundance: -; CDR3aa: CASSRRTGLNNEQFF